Included here is one TCR beta chain sequence, with context. In the original workflow: Counts of nucleated cells, estimated from reference gene primer amplification, were obtained. The protocol was immunoSEQ multiplex PCR, while the TCRdb copy is restricted to in-frame clones and leaves out a portion. V, J and clone size are taken as reported in that table, and D and trimming were inferred from the DNA itself. The sample lists hundreds of thousands of clones, approximately 88% occurring once. After removal of 3 bases from V and 3 bases from J, the junction contained 5 bases not matched to a gene. Germline V gene data show CDR1 as MGHDK and CDR2 as SYGVNS. The CDR3 length is 15 residues. The data belong to a study of blood T cell repertoires in COVID-19. For the study at large: The study drew acute and convalescent COVID-19 samples from the United States, Italy and Spain. Sample material is recorded as cDNA or gDNA derived from T cells, B-cell-depleted T cells, or PBMCs.

Participant-reported clinical history was the basis for cohort assignment. The J gene is TRBJ1-1, the V gene TRBV25-1; 9 bases are shared with TRBD1. The sample comprised PBMCs or T cells enriched from blood (not recorded which). The sequence was obtained from a woman aged 25 to 45 with acute COVID-19. The CDR3 coding sequence is TGTGCCAGCAGTGAGCACAGGGGGCTTGACACTGAAGCTTTCTTT. Translated, it gives CASSEHRGLDTEAFF.